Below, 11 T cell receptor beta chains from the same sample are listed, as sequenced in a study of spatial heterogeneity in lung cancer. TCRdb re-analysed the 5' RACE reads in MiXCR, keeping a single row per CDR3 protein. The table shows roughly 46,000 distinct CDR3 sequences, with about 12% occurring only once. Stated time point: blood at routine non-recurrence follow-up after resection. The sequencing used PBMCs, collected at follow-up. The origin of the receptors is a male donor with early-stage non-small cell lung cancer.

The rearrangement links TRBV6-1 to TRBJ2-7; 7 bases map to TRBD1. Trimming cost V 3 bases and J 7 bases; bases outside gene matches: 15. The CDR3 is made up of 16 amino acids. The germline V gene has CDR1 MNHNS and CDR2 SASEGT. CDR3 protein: CASSDWSRDSVEEQYF. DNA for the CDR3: TGTGCCAGCAGTGACTGGTCCCGGGACAGCGTGGAGGAGCAGTACTTC.

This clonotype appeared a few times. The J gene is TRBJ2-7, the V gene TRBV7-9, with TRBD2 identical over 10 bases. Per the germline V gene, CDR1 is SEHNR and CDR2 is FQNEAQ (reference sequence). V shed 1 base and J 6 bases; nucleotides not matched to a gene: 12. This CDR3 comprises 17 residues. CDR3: CASSLERASGSRSEQYF. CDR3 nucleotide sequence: TGTGCCAGCAGCTTAGAACGGGCTAGCGGGAGCCGCAGCGAGCAGTACTTC.

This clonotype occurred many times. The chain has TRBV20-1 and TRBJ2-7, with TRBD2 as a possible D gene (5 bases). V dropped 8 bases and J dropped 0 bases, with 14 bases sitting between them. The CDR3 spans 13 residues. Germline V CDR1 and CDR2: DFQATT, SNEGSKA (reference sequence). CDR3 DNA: TGCAGTACGGCGGAGGATACCTCCTACGAGCAGTACTTC. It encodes CSTAEDTSYEQYF.

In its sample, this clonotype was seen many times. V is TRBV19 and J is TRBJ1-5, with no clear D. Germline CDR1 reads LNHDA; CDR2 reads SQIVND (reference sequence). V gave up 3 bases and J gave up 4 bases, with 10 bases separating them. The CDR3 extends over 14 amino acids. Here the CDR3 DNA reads TGTGCCAGTAGTATGTCAGCTTCGAATCAGCCCCAGCATTTT. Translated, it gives CASSMSASNQPQHF.

The CDR3: CASSPRDSSNEQYF. The CDR3 coding sequence is TGTGCCAGCTCACCAAGGGACAGCTCTAACGAGCAGTACTTC. This chain joins TRBV18 and TRBJ2-7; 7 positions match TRBD1. J lost 5 bases, V lost 2 bases, and 6 bases had no gene match. There are 14 residues in the CDR3. CDR1 is KGHSH and CDR2 is LQKENI in the germline V gene.

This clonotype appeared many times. CDR3 coding DNA: TGCAGCGTACTCGGACAGGGAGGTGGTGGCTACACCTTC. Its protein is CSVLGQGGGGYTF. This chain joins TRBV29-1 and TRBJ1-2; 8 positions match TRBD1. The CDR3 is 13 residues long. Germline CDR1 SQVTM, CDR2 ANQGSEA. J gave up 7 bases and V 6 bases, and 10 bases lay outside the gene matches.

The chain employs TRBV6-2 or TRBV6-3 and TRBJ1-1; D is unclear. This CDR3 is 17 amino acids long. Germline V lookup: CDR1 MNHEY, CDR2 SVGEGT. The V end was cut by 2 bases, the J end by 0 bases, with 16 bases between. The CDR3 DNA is TGTGCCAGCAGTTACACGCCACAGACCTCCATGAACACTGAAGCTTTCTTT. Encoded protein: CASSYTPQTSMNTEAFF.

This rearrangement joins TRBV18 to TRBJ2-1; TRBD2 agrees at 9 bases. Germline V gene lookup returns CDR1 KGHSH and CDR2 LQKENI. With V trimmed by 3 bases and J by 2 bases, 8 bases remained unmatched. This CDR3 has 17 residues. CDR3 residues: CASSPAGGNPPYNEQFF. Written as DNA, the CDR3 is TGTGCCAGCTCACCCGCGGGGGGGAACCCCCCCTACAATGAGCAGTTCTTC.

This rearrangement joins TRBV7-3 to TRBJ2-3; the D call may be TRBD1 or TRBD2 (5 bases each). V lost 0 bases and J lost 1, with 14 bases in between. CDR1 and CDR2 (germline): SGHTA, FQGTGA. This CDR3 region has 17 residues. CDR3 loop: CASSLTVLGTRTDTQYF. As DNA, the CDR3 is TGTGCCAGCAGCTTAACGGTACTAGGGACCCGCACAGATACGCAGTATTTT.

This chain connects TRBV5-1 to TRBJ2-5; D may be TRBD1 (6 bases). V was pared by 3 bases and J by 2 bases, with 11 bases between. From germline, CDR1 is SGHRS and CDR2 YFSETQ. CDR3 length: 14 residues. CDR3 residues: CASSYGQYQETQYF. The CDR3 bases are TGCGCCAGCAGCTACGGACAGTATCAAGAGACCCAGTACTTC.

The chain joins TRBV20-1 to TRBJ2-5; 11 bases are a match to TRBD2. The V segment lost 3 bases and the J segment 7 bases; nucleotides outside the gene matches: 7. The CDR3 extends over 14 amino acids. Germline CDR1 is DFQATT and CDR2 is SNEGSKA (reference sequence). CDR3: CSARQLAGDVTQYF. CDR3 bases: TGCAGTGCTAGGCAACTAGCGGGAGACGTGACCCAGTACTTC.